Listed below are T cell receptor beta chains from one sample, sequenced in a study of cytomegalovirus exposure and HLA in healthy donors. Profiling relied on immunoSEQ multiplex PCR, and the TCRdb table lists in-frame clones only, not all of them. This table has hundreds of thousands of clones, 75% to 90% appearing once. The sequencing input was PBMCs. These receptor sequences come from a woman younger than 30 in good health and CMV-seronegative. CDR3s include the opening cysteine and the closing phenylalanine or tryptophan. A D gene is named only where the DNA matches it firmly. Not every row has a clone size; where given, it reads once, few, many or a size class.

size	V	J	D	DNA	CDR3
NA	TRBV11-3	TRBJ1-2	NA	TGTGCCAGCAGCTCATGTTTTAGGAGAGGCTATGGCTACACCTTC	CASSSCFRRGYGYTF
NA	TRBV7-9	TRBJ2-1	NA	TGTGCCGGGGCATATGGGAATGAGCAGTTCTTC	CAGAYGNEQFF
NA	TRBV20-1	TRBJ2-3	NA	TGCAGTGCTAGAGAGAGAGATACGCAGTATTTT	CSARERDTQYF
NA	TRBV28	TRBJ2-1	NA	TGTGCCAGCAGCACTTCAATAGTGCGGACAGCCCCCTCCTACAATGAGCAGTTCTTC	CASSTSIVRTAPSYNEQFF
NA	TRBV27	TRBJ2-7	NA	TGTGCCAGCAGTTTACACAGAGCCTACGAGCAGTACTTC	CASSLHRAYEQYF
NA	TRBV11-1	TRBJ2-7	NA	TGTGCCAGCAGCCCAGCCAGGGGAACTACCTACGAGCAGTACTTC	CASSPARGTTYEQYF
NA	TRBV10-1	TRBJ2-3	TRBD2	TGCGCCAGCAAGGGACTAGCGGGGAGCACAGATACGCAGTATTTT	CASKGLAGSTDTQYF
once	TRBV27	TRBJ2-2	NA	TGTGCCAGCAGTTCACAGACACTGAACACCGGGGAGCTGTTTTTT	CASSSQTLNTGELFF
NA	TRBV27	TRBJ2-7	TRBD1	TGTGCCAGCAGTACCAAACAGGGGGGAAATCCTCGGGAGCAGTACTTC	CASSTKQGGNPREQYF
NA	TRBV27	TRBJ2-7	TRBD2	TGTGCCAGCACTATTAGCGGGAGGGCACTATCCTACGAGCAGTACTTC	CASTISGRALSYEQYF
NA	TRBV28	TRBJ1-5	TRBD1	TGTGCCATCCTGGACAGGGGCGGGGAGAATCAGCCCCAGCATTTT	CAILDRGGENQPQHF
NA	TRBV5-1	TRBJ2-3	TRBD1	TGCGCCAGCAGCTTGGGACAGGGGGACATAGATACGCAGTATTTT	CASSLGQGDIDTQYF
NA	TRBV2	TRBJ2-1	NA	TGTGCCAGCAGTGACTCGGGGGGCAGCTCCTACAATGAGCAGTTCTTC	CASSDSGGSSYNEQFF
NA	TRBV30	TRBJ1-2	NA	TGTGCCTGGGAATTAGGACAGATTAACTATGGCTACACCTTC	CAWELGQINYGYTF
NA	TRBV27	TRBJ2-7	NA	TGTGCCAGCAGTTTAGGCAGAACCTCCTACGAGCAGTACTTC	CASSLGRTSYEQYF
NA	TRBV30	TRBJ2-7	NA	TGTGCCTGGAGCCGTGGGGCTACACTGACCTACGAGCAGTACTTC	CAWSRGATLTYEQYF
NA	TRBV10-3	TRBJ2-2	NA	TGTGCCACACAACCCAGGGGTTTGAACACCGGGGAGCTGTTTTTT	CATQPRGLNTGELFF
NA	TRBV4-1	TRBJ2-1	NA	TGCGCCAGCAGCCAAGATCACCCCCAGCGGAGGAATGAGCAGTTCTTC	CASSQDHPQRRNEQFF
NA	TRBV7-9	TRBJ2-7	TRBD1	TGTGCCAGCAGCTTAGGGTTTTCAGGGGGTGCCTGCGAGCAGTACTTC	CASSLGFSGGACEQYF
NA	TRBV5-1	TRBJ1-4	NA	TGCGCCAGCAGCTTGGGGTCTGAGACTTTCGGCGGAAAACTGTTTTTT	CASSLGSETFGGKLFF